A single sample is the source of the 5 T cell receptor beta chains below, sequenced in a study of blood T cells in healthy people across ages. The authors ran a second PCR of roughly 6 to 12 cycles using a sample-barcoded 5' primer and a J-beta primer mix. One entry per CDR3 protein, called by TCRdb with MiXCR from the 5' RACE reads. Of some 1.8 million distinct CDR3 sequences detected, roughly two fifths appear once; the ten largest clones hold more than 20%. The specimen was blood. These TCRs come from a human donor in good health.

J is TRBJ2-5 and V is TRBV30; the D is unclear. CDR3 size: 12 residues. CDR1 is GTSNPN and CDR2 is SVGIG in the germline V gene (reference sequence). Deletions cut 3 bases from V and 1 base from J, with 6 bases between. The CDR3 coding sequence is TGTGCCTGGAGACAGACCCAAGAGACCCAGTACTTC. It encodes CAWRQTQETQYF.

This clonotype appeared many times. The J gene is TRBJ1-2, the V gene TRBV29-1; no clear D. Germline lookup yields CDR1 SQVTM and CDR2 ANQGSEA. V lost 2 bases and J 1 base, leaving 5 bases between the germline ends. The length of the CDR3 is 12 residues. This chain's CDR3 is CSVESLNYGYTF. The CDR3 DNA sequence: TGCAGCGTTGAAAGCCTTAACTATGGCTACACCTTC. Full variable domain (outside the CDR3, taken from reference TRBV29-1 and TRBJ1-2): SAVISQKPSRDICQRGTSLTIQCQVDSQVTMMFWYRQQPGQSLTLIATANQGSEATYESGFVIDKFPISRPNLTFSTLTVSNMSPEDSSIYLCSVESLNYGYTFGSGTRLTVV.

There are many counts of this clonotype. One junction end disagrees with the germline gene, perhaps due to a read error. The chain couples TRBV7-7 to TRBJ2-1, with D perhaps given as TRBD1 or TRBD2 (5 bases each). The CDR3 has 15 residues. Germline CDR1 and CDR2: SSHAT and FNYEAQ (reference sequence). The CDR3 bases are TGTGCTAGCAGCTTCGGGGCGGGTCCGTACAATGAGCAGTTCTTC. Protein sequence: CASSFGAGPYNEQFF.

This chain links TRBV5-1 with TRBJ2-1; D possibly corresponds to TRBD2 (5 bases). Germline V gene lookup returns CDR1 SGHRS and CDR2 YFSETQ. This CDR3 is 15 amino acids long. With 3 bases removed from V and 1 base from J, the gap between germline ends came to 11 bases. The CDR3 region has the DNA TGCGCCAGCAGCTCGGGGTGGGATTCCTACAATGAGCAGTTCTTC. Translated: CASSSGWDSYNEQFF.

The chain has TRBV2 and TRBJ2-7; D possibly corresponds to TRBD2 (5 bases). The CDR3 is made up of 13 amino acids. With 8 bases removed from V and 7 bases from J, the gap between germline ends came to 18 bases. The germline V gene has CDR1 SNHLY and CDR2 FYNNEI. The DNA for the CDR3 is TGTGCCAGCTTATTATCCGGGGTGGGGGAGCAGTACTTC. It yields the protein CASLLSGVGEQYF.